These T cell receptor beta chains were read from a single sample in a study of brain T cells in children with intractable seizures. Clones were sequenced by immunoSEQ multiplex PCR, and TCRdb holds only the in-frame ones, with some missing. The table has roughly 80,000 clones, approximately 89% seen once. Sequenced here: peripheral blood, sampled at surgery. These receptors all stem from a girl aged 2 to 10 with Rasmussen encephalitis and intractable seizures. Both conserved end residues are part of each CDR3.

V gene	J gene	CDR3 protein
TRBV5-5	TRBJ2-1	CASSFRTAYNEQFF
TRBV19	TRBJ2-7	CASSKTSRFYEQYF
TRBV9	TRBJ1-6	CASTSGGARGSPLHF
TRBV28	TRBJ2-7	CASRSGQAVHEQYF
TRBV6-5	TRBJ1-1	CASSYSGGPNEAFF
TRBV28	TRBJ1-1	CASILWGAGSGNTEAFF
TRBV3-1/TRBV3-2	TRBJ2-2	CASSPGPTGELFF
TRBV27	TRBJ2-2	CASSLRDTGELFF
TRBV2	TRBJ2-7	CASRRTGTVYEQYF
TRBV2	TRBJ2-7	CASRDPWAGVRYEQYF
TRBV6-5	TRBJ2-1	CASNLQWDEQFF
TRBV7-2	TRBJ2-7	CASSLGWSDEQYF
TRBV4-1	TRBJ2-2	CASSPDPWTVNTGELFF
TRBV3-1/TRBV3-2	TRBJ2-2	CASSQLRTSGGSVPGELFF
TRBV5-5	TRBJ2-5	CASSRGGETQYF
TRBV3-1/TRBV3-2	TRBJ1-4	CASSQVAANEKLFF
TRBV4-1	TRBJ1-2	CASSDGTYGYTF
TRBV27	TRBJ1-6	CASSSPAGTYNSPLHF
TRBV5-6	TRBJ1-1	CASSLERGGLAFF
TRBV6-4	TRBJ2-7	CASSDSLAGDEQYF
TRBV12-3/TRBV12-4	TRBJ2-3	CASRRQGTDTQYF
TRBV4-1	TRBJ1-1	CASSPLTGKNTEAFF
TRBV7-8	TRBJ1-5	CASSLGRNNQPQHF
TRBV24-1	TRBJ2-1	CATSDSGRHNEQFF
TRBV12-3/TRBV12-4	TRBJ1-1	CASSLLTPKEAFF
TRBV28	TRBJ2-7	CASSYPLSYEQYF
TRBV7-8	TRBJ1-3	CASSLEQALSGNTIYF
TRBV28	TRBJ2-7	CATGGGVYYEQYF
TRBV11-2	TRBJ2-3	CASSWGRGRSDTQYF